The 12 T cell receptor beta chains below come from one sample, sequenced in a study of identical twins. TCRdb ran MiXCR on the 5' RACE reads and lists one entry per CDR3 protein. The data show 700,000 or so distinct CDR3 sequences, less than 25% seen once. These data were also filed under a second study, of T cells expressing NK-cell markers.

Sample: PBMCs. All receptors come from a woman under 30 in good health.

This clonotype was counted only a few times. The rearrangement joins TRBV18 to TRBJ2-5, with TRBD2 as a possible D gene (5 bases). Looked up from germline, CDR1 is KGHSH and CDR2 is LQKENI. The CDR3 spans 15 residues. V lost 4 bases and J 2 bases, leaving 14 bases between the germline ends. CDR3 in amino acids: CASSRGAARQETQYF. CDR3 DNA sequence: TGTGCCAGCTCACGTGGAGCGGCACGGCAAGAGACCCAGTACTTC. Supplemented by reference TRBV18 and TRBJ2-5, the full variable domain reads NAGVMQNPRHLVRRRGQEARLRCSPMKGHSHVYWYRQLPEEGLKFMVYLQKENIIDESGMPKERFSAEFPKEGPSILRIQQVVRGDSAAYFCASSRGAARQETQYFGPGTRLLVL.

Ten or more counts support this clonotype. V is TRBV5-5 and J is TRBJ1-1, with D hard to call. V lost 5 bases, J lost 0 bases, and 11 bases lay in between. Germline assignment: CDR1 SGHKS and CDR2 YYEKEE (reference sequence). The CDR3 is 14 residues long. The CDR3: CASSSFSLNTEAFF. CDR3 sequence (DNA): TGTGCCAGCAGTTCGTTTTCTCTGAACACTGAAGCTTTCTTT.

A few counts support this clonotype. This chain links TRBV20-1 with TRBJ1-2; D perhaps matches TRBD1 (5 bases). Per the germline V gene, CDR1 is DFQATT and CDR2 is SNEGSKA (reference sequence). The CDR3 runs 12 residues. Deletions cut 6 bases from V and 2 bases from J, with 10 bases between. In DNA form, the CDR3 reads TGCAGTGCGAGGGGCATAAACTATGGCTACACCTTC. This gives the protein CSARGINYGYTF.

This clonotype came up a few times. The chain combines TRBV20-1 with TRBJ1-1; D is unclear. The CDR3 covers 10 residues. Germline V gene sequence: CDR1 DFQATT, CDR2 SNEGSKA (reference sequence). V dropped 8 bases and J dropped 13 bases, with 17 bases sitting between them. For the CDR3, the DNA is TGCAGTCCGCGTCGACCACGAGGTTTCTTT. Residues: CSPRRPRGFF.

This chain joins TRBV9 and TRBJ2-2; 10 bases are a match to TRBD1. The CDR3 sequence is 17 residues long. V was clipped by 3 bases and J by 2 bases; unmatched bases: 7. Germline loops: CDR1 SGDLS, CDR2 YYNGEE. Here the CDR3 DNA reads TGTGCCAGCAGCGCCCTCAGGGACAGGGGAAACACCGGGGAGCTGTTTTTT. Its protein product is CASSALRDRGNTGELFF.

The sample holds one count of this clonotype. The J gene is TRBJ2-3, the V gene TRBV6-1; 8 nucleotides align to TRBD2. The CDR3 contains 15 residues. Germline CDR1 is MNHNS and CDR2 is SASEGT. Trimming at V came to 2 bases and at J to 3 bases, leaving 4 bases not matched to a gene. The CDR3 DNA reads TGTGCCAGCAGTGAATGGGGACTAGGAACAGATACGCAGTATTTT. This gives the protein CASSEWGLGTDTQYF.

The chain is built from TRBV20-1 and TRBJ2-5; weak D call: TRBD1 (5 bases). CDR1 is DFQATT and CDR2 is SNEGSKA in the germline V gene (reference sequence). V lost 6 bases and J 0 bases, leaving 17 bases between the germline ends. CDR3 length equals 15 residues. The CDR3 bases are TGCAGTGCCCCGACCCCGACAGTCTACCAAGAGACCCAGTACTTC. It translates to CSAPTPTVYQETQYF.

V usage is TRBV9 and J usage is TRBJ1-2; D call uncertain. CDR3 size: 13 residues. In germline, CDR1 is SGDLS, CDR2 YYNGEE. With 1 base removed from V and 3 bases from J, the gap between germline ends came to 7 bases. The CDR3 region is CASSVSLDYGYTF. The CDR3, as DNA: TGTGCCAGCAGCGTAAGTTTGGACTATGGCTACACCTTC.

The J gene is TRBJ2-7, the V gene TRBV12-3 or TRBV12-4, with unresolved D. This CDR3 region has 14 residues. The ends were cut back, 4 bases at V and 6 bases at J, with 16 bases in the middle. CDR3 in DNA: TGTGCCAGCAGTTCTCTGGGCCCGATCGCCGAGCAGTACTTC. Translation gives CASSSLGPIAEQYF.

The chain combines TRBV5-8 with TRBJ1-2, with D possibly being TRBD1 (5 bases). Germline V gives CDR1 SGHTS, CDR2 YDEGEE. Trimming stripped 0 bases from V and 7 bases from J, with 13 bases between. The CDR3 totals 14 residues. The CDR3 DNA sequence: TGTGCCAGCAGCTTGGATGGGGCACAGAGTGGCTACACCTTC. Amino acid sequence: CASSLDGAQSGYTF.

This clonotype occurred a few times. This chain connects TRBV12-3 or TRBV12-4 to TRBJ2-5; no definite D call. The CDR3 consists of 11 residues. V gave up 4 bases and J gave up 8 bases, with 8 bases separating them. The CDR3 spells CASSSPSTQYF. In DNA, the CDR3 is TGTGCCAGCAGTTCCCCATCAACCCAGTACTTC.

The gene calls are TRBV30 and TRBJ2-3; D not resolved. CDR1 is GTSNPN, CDR2 SVGIG, per germline (reference sequence). The CDR3 is 15 amino acids. Deletions cut 4 bases from V and 2 bases from J, with 16 bases between. The CDR3 DNA sequence: TGTGCCTGGACCGGGCGTGGGGTCCTCACAGATACGCAGTATTTT. Protein: CAWTGRGVLTDTQYF.